This T cell receptor (beta chain) was documented in a study of early T cells in non-severe SARS-CoV-2 infection. Per the germline V gene, CDR1 is SGHRS and CDR2 is YFSETQ. The CDR3 is made up of 15 amino acids. V lost 3 bases and J lost 3, with 16 bases in between. Points on this clonotype: What it binds is not known.

Regarding the study as a whole: VDJdb matching, biased toward anti-spike CD8 responses, missed private and CD4 specificities.

Unique molecular identifiers were attached to individual cDNA molecules. One entry per CDR3 protein, called by TCRdb with MiXCR from the 5' RACE reads. Here the sample spans tens of thousands of distinct CDR3 sequences, 11% to 15% being singletons. Sequencing input: whole blood. V is TRBV5-1 and J is TRBJ2-7; D might be TRBD1 or TRBD2, each matching 5 bases. This clonotype was sampled from an adult who was a healthcare worker with PCR-confirmed SARS-CoV-2 infection or an uninfected control (not recorded which). The CDR3 is CASSSLGRSDYEQYF. DNA for the CDR3: TGCGCCAGCAGCTCCCTGGGACGGTCGGACTACGAGCAGTACTTC.